A single sample is the source of the 28 T cell receptor beta chains below, sequenced in a study of blood T cell repertoires in COVID-19. Produced via immunoSEQ multiplex PCR; TCRdb's table is partial and in-frame only. The table shows fewer than 300,000 clones, with 75% to 90% occurring only once. The sequenced sample was peripheral blood. Receptors originate from a man aged 30 to 39 with acute or convalescent COVID-19.

The J gene is TRBJ2-7, the V gene TRBV19; perhaps TRBD1 as D (5 bases). The CDR3 is made up of 16 amino acids. Trimming took 5 bases from V and 3 from J, leaving 20 bases between them. CDR1 and CDR2 (germline): LNHDA, SQIVND (reference sequence). The CDR3 coding sequence is TGTGCCAGTAGTGTTTCTCCCACAGGTAGGAACTACGAGCAGTACTTC. Its protein is CASSVSPTGRNYEQYF.

This rearrangement joins TRBV5-1 to TRBJ2-1; 7 nucleotides align to TRBD1. Germline loops: CDR1 SGHRS, CDR2 YFSETQ. CDR3 size: 16 residues. V was pared by 3 bases and J by 4 bases, with 10 bases of the junction left unmatched. As DNA, the CDR3 is TGCGCCAGCAGCTCGAGAGGACAGGCGAGGTACAATGAGCAGTTCTTC. It is translated as CASSSRGQARYNEQFF.

The genes are TRBV9 and TRBJ2-1, with 8 bases fitting TRBD2. Trimming removed 2 bases from V and 8 bases from J; junction bases left unmatched: 9. This CDR3 spans 15 amino acids. Germline CDR1 and CDR2: SGDLS and YYNGEE. The CDR3 DNA reads as TGTGCCAGCAGCGTTAGCGGGGTCGGGGTCGATGAGCAGTTCTTC. Protein product: CASSVSGVGVDEQFF.

This clone was observed a single time. In DNA form, the CDR3 reads TGTGCCAGCAGCACCTCGGTTGAGCAGTACTTC. Residues: CASSTSVEQYF. V and J are TRBV3-1 (or the pseudogene TRBV3-2) and TRBJ2-7; D uncertain. Trimming cost V 5 bases and J 7 bases, with 9 bases left between them. The CDR3 loop spans 11 amino acids. Germline V lookup: CDR1 LGHDT, CDR2 YNNKEL (reference sequence).

The V and J genes are TRBV6-5 and TRBJ2-3; 8 positions match TRBD2. The CDR3 totals 14 residues. Germline lookup yields CDR1 MNHEY and CDR2 SVGAGI. The V and J ends lost 6 bases and 6 bases, in that order; junction bases with no gene match: 8. The chain's CDR3 is CASRAGGSSDTQYF. In DNA form, the CDR3 reads TGTGCCAGCAGGGCGGGGGGCAGTTCGGATACGCAGTATTTT.

This chain links TRBV7-8 with TRBJ1-3, with 7 bases that match TRBD1. Germline V gene sequence: CDR1 SGHVS, CDR2 FQNEAQ. After removal of 4 bases from V and 2 bases from J, the junction contained 2 bases not matched to a gene. The CDR3 has 14 residues. DNA of the CDR3: TGTGCCAGCAGCTCGGGACAGCCTGGAAACACCATATATTTT. Protein product: CASSSGQPGNTIYF.

The chain joins TRBV6-5 to TRBJ2-3; maybe TRBD2 (7 bases). V lost 9 bases to trimming and J lost 0 bases, with 13 bases between them. In germline, CDR1 is MNHEY, CDR2 SVGAGI. CDR3 size: 14 residues. The CDR3 reads CARQGLHSTDTQYF. The CDR3 DNA reads as TGTGCCAGACAGGGACTACATAGCACAGATACGCAGTATTTT.

The rearrangement links TRBV19 to TRBJ1-2, with 7 bases identical to TRBD1. The V segment lost 5 bases and the J segment 4 bases; nucleotides outside the gene matches: 13. The CDR3 is 16 residues long. The germline V gene has CDR1 LNHDA and CDR2 SQIVND (reference sequence). The CDR3 spells CASSLSGSRGIYGYTF. The CDR3 coding sequence is TGTGCCAGTAGTCTATCCGGTTCCAGGGGGATCTATGGCTACACCTTC.

This clone was counted between two and nine times. In DNA, the CDR3 is TGTGCCAGCAGTCCATGGGGGACTAGCAGGTACAATGAGCAGTTCTTC. It is translated as CASSPWGTSRYNEQFF. The chain carries TRBV28 and TRBJ2-1; 9 bases match TRBD2. The germline gives CDR1 MDHEN, CDR2 SYDVKM. V gave up 5 bases and J gave up 4 bases; unmatched junction bases: 9. The CDR3 length is 16 residues.

V is TRBV4-1 and J is TRBJ1-6; no clear D gene. The CDR3 contains 16 residues. V gave up 0 bases and J gave up 8 bases, with 14 bases separating them. Germline assignment: CDR1 MGHRA and CDR2 YSYEKL. In DNA form, the CDR3 reads TGCGCCAGCAGCCAAGATCGGGGTCTGCCGTATTCACCCCTCCACTTT. Translating gives CASSQDRGLPYSPLHF.

The rearrangement uses TRBV7-2 and TRBJ2-1; tentative D call: TRBD2 (5 bases). This CDR3 spans 15 amino acids. V was pared by 1 base and J by 9 bases, with 16 bases between. CDR1 is SGHTA and CDR2 is FQGNSA in the germline V gene. This chain's CDR3 is CASSLGEKRLGEQFF. CDR3 in DNA: TGTGCCAGCAGCTTAGGGGAGAAGAGGTTAGGTGAGCAGTTCTTC.

The chain carries TRBV5-5 and TRBJ2-7, with 10 bases identical to TRBD2. The CDR3 is 15 residues long. The germline gives CDR1 SGHKS, CDR2 YYEKEE (reference sequence). The trim removed 4 bases at V and 7 bases at J, leaving 11 bases unmatched. The CDR3 here is CASSGAGGGILEQYF. The DNA for the CDR3 is TGTGCCAGCAGCGGAGCGGGAGGGGGCATTTTAGAGCAGTACTTC.

The chain links TRBV19 to TRBJ1-2; D unresolved. The V gene lost 6 bases and the J gene lost 7 bases, with 12 bases spanning the gap. The CDR3 loop spans 12 amino acids. The V gene's germline CDR1 is LNHDA and CDR2 SQIVND (reference sequence). This CDR3 reads CASSPVRGGYTF. The CDR3 DNA sequence: TGTGCCAGTAGCCCCGTTAGAGGTGGCTACACCTTC.

The genes are TRBV11-2 and TRBJ2-1, with 12 nucleotides matching TRBD2. Per the germline V gene, CDR1 is SGHAT and CDR2 is FQNNGV. This CDR3 comprises 17 residues. J gave up 6 bases and V 1 base, and 7 bases lay outside the gene matches. The CDR3 region is CASSLVIGLAGPNEQFF. The CDR3 region has the DNA TGTGCCAGCAGCTTAGTGATTGGACTAGCGGGACCCAATGAGCAGTTCTTC.

The chain employs TRBV5-5 and TRBJ2-7, with 7 bases lining up with TRBD2. Germline CDR1 reads SGHKS; CDR2 reads YYEKEE (reference sequence). The CDR3 runs 16 residues. V shed 5 bases, J shed 2 bases, and the junction held 13 bases outside the gene matches. The CDR3 region has the DNA TGTGCCAGCAGGGCATACCGTGGGGGGGTCGCCTACGAGCAGTACTTC. Its translation is CASRAYRGGVAYEQYF.

V usage is TRBV28 and J usage is TRBJ2-7; D not resolved. V lost 1 base, J lost 0 bases, and 13 bases lay in between. Germline lookup yields CDR1 MDHEN and CDR2 SYDVKM. The CDR3 loop spans 16 amino acids. The CDR3 loop reads CASSLSYSFYSYEQYF. The DNA of the CDR3 is TGTGCCAGCAGTTTATCTTACAGCTTCTACTCCTACGAGCAGTACTTC.

For this clone: The sample carries other DNA sequences with the same CDR3. The J gene is TRBJ2-1, the V gene TRBV5-1; TRBD1 matches 7 bases. The CDR3 has 14 residues. In germline, CDR1 is SGHRS, CDR2 YFSETQ. V shed 0 bases, J shed 7 bases, and the junction held 4 bases outside the gene matches. The CDR3: CASSLGQGVNEQFF. CDR3 in DNA: TGCGCCAGCAGCTTGGGTCAGGGGGTTAATGAGCAGTTCTTC.

This clone occurred once. The chain combines TRBV28 with TRBJ1-1; possibly TRBD1 for D (5 bases). CDR3 length: 15 amino acids. The ends were cut back, 1 base at V and 9 bases at J, with 18 bases in the middle. Per the germline V gene, CDR1 is MDHEN and CDR2 is SYDVKM. CDR3 DNA: TGTGCCAGCAGTTTATATTCGAGCGGGACCCCTAAAGCTTTCTTT. This encodes CASSLYSSGTPKAFF. Variable domain in full (rest from reference TRBV28 and TRBJ1-1): DVKVTQSSRYLVKRTGEKVFLECVQDMDHENMFWYRQDPGLGLRLIYFSYDVKMKEKGDIPEGYSVSREKKERFSLILESASTNQTSMYLCASSLYSSGTPKAFFGQGTRLTVV.

The chain couples TRBV11-3 to TRBJ2-1, with 7 bases matching TRBD2. The CDR3 spans 16 residues. After removal of 5 bases from V and 8 bases from J, the junction contained 15 bases not matched to a gene. The germline gives CDR1 SGHNT, CDR2 YENEEA. The CDR3 loop reads CASSPAYGGSGDEQFF. CDR3 coding DNA: TGTGCCAGCAGCCCCGCGTATGGCGGGAGCGGCGATGAGCAGTTCTTC.

V gene TRBV9 combines with J gene TRBJ2-1; D may be TRBD1 (6 bases). Germline V lookup: CDR1 SGDLS, CDR2 YYNGEE. The CDR3 loop spans 14 amino acids. V lost 6 bases and J 3 bases, leaving 13 bases between the germline ends. The CDR3 protein is CASNPGTNYNEQFF. The CDR3 nucleotides are TGTGCCAGCAACCCGGGGACAAACTACAATGAGCAGTTCTTC.

The J gene is TRBJ1-6, the V gene TRBV28; D might be TRBD1 (5 bases). The germline gives CDR1 MDHEN, CDR2 SYDVKM. V shed 4 bases and J shed 7 bases, with 8 bases lying between them. This CDR3 is 13 amino acids long. The CDR3 DNA is TGTGCCAGCAGTTCACCAGGGAATTCACCCCTCCACTTT. Its translation: CASSSPGNSPLHF.

The chain is built from TRBV27 and TRBJ1-2, with D unclear. Trimming removed 6 bases from V and 7 bases from J, with 15 bases in between. CDR1 MNHEY and CDR2 SMNVEV come from the germline V gene (reference sequence). The CDR3 has 13 amino acids. The CDR3 sequence is CASRNHNAGGYTF. CDR3 nucleotides: TGTGCCAGCAGGAACCATAACGCGGGTGGCTACACCTTC.

The J gene is TRBJ1-4, the V gene TRBV27, with 7 bases lining up with TRBD1. Per germline, CDR1 MNHEY and CDR2 SMNVEV (reference sequence). The CDR3 runs 15 residues. The junction had 4 bases not matched to a gene; V was cut back by 6 bases and J by 0 bases. CDR3 sequence: CASRLTGSTNEKLFF. CDR3 DNA: TGTGCCAGCAGACTGACAGGGTCAACTAATGAAAAACTGTTTTTT.

The chain uses TRBV30 and TRBJ2-5; D might be TRBD2 (5 bases). The germline V and J ends were trimmed by 0 bases and 5 bases, with 10 bases remaining between them. The CDR3 consists of 13 residues. Germline V lookup: CDR1 GTSNPN, CDR2 SVGIG (reference sequence). In nucleotides, the CDR3 is TGTGCCTGGAGTGTAGAGGGTGGCGAGACCCAGTACTTC. Its protein is CAWSVEGGETQYF.

This clone is a singleton in its sample. This sequence joins TRBV28 and TRBJ2-1; TRBD2 agrees at 7 bases. There are 16 residues in the CDR3. Trimming cost V 4 bases and J 7 bases; bases outside gene matches: 13. The germline gives CDR1 MDHEN, CDR2 SYDVKM. The CDR3 DNA is TGTGCCAGCAGTTCCCTAGCGGAGCCCGGAGGGAATGAGCAGTTCTTC. Translating gives CASSSLAEPGGNEQFF.

The chain has TRBV6-1 and TRBJ2-4; 9 bases fit TRBD1. The CDR3 is made up of 16 amino acids. The germline V gene encodes CDR1 MNHNS and CDR2 SASEGT. Trimming took 2 bases from V and 4 from J; bases not matched to a gene: 6. In nucleotides, the CDR3 is TGTGCCAGCAGTGAAAGGTGGGACAGGGAAAAAAACATTCAGTACTTC. Its translation is CASSERWDREKNIQYF.

The gene calls are TRBV3-1 (or the pseudogene TRBV3-2) and TRBJ2-1; 10 nucleotides line up with TRBD2. The CDR3 spans 14 residues. Germline V gene sequence: CDR1 LGHDT, CDR2 YNNKEL (reference sequence). The V segment lost 4 bases and the J segment 7 bases; nucleotides outside the gene matches: 4. The CDR3 region is CASSLSGGGNEQFF. CDR3 nucleotide sequence: TGTGCCAGCAGCCTCAGCGGGGGGGGGAATGAGCAGTTCTTC.

The chain employs TRBV9 and TRBJ2-2; 8 nucleotides agree with TRBD2. From germline, CDR1 is SGDLS and CDR2 YYNGEE. The CDR3 has 15 amino acids. The V gene end was trimmed by 5 bases and the J gene end by 4 bases; junction bases not matched to a gene: 7. CDR3 nucleotides: TGTGCCAGCAGGGCGGGAGGAGAGGGCACCGGGGAGCTGTTTTTT. Amino acids: CASRAGGEGTGELFF.